The sequence of this TCR beta chain was determined in a study of T cell changes during pregnancy in multiple sclerosis. Trimming shortened V by 1 base and J by 8 bases, and 14 bases separated the two germline ends. This CDR3 contains 14 residues. Germline V CDR1 and CDR2: LGHNA, YSLEER. Sequencing was performed with immunoSEQ multiplex PCR; in TCRdb, only in-frame clones are kept and a portion is missing. The sample has roughly 24,000 clones; approximately 86% are singletons. The origin of this receptor is a female donor in good health, enrolled as a control in a pregnancy study. The V and J genes are TRBV4-3 and TRBJ1-2; D is uncertain. The sample here was CD4+ T cells from peripheral blood mononuclear cells, taken in the second trimester of pregnancy. The CDR3, as DNA: TGCGCCAGCAGCCAAGGCGATACGGGTGACGGCTACACCTTC. Amino acid sequence: CASSQGDTGDGYTF.